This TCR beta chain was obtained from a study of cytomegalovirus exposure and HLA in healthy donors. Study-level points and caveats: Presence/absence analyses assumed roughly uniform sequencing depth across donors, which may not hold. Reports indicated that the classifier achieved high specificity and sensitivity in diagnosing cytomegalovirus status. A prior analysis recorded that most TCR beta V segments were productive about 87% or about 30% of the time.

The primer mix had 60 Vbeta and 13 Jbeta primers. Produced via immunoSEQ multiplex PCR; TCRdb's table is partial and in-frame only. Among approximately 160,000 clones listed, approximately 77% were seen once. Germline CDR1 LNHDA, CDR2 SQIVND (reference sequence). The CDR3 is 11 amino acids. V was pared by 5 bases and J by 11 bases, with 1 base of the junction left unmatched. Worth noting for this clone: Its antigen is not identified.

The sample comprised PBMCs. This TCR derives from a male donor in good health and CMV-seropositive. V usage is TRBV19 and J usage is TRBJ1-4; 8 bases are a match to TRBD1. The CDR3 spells CASSRDRKLFF. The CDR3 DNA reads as TGTGCCAGTAGTCGGGACAGGAAACTGTTTTTT.